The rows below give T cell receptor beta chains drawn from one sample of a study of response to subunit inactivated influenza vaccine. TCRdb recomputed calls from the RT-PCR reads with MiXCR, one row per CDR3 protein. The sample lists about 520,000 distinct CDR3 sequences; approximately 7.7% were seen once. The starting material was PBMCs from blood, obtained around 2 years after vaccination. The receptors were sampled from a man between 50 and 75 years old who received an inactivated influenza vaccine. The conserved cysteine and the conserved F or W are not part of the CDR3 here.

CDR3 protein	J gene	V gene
ASSERGSPEQF	TRBJ2-1	TRBV2
ASSSRTSSEQF	TRBJ2-1	TRBV7-8
ASRDRSRGLAKNIQY	TRBJ2-4	TRBV6-1
ASSFTREKLF	TRBJ1-4	TRBV12-3/TRBV12-4
ASTTSGRGETQY	TRBJ2-5	TRBV5-1
ASSEGGLGVGQPQH	TRBJ1-5	TRBV6-1
ASSPRGLAGVIRYNEQF	TRBJ2-1	TRBV4-2
ASSSEPGRIEYEQY	TRBJ2-7	TRBV5-1
ASSLRAGSAAGHT	TRBJ1-2	TRBV4-1
AISESRASYNEQF	TRBJ2-1	TRBV10-3
ASSLVYYGYT	TRBJ1-2	TRBV28
ASNSFGGWGYT	TRBJ1-2	TRBV7-2
ASSLGSDSSYEQY	TRBJ2-7	TRBV4-1
ASSLPKNTGELF	TRBJ2-2	TRBV5-1
ATSGGIYNEQF	TRBJ2-1	TRBV24-1
SATLPNTGELF	TRBJ2-2	TRBV20-1
ASTGEAGETQY	TRBJ2-5	TRBV5-1
ASRSGSLDTQY	TRBJ2-3	TRBV6-6
ASSQTGADTQY	TRBJ2-3	TRBV23-1
ATSDPSGRGYNEQF	TRBJ2-1	TRBV24-1
ATSDFSNTEAF	TRBJ1-1	TRBV24-1
SAGETGMRTDTQY	TRBJ2-3	TRBV20-1
SAAERGNQPQH	TRBJ1-5	TRBV20-1
ASRQVVAYEQY	TRBJ2-7	TRBV6-2/TRBV6-3
ASSFHGLNTEAF	TRBJ1-1	TRBV27
ASSQARLLHNEQF	TRBJ2-1	TRBV3-1
ASSSVDTTSTDTQY	TRBJ2-3	TRBV5-1
ASSLVPPGTGGEKLF	TRBJ1-4	TRBV7-6
ASRFPDGDSTDTQY	TRBJ2-3	TRBV14
ASSLDSYKRTDTQY	TRBJ2-3	TRBV7-3
ASSVDWATKTQY	TRBJ2-5	TRBV28
SVVVGIDTQY	TRBJ2-3	TRBV29-1
SVRGGAGQPQH	TRBJ1-5	TRBV29-1
ASSLRGRSTDTQY	TRBJ2-3	TRBV27
ASSYGAGSTDTQY	TRBJ2-3	TRBV7-6
ASRDSVTNEKLF	TRBJ1-4	TRBV2
ASSFGGANTQY	TRBJ2-3	TRBV5-4
ASSPHGTIQETQY	TRBJ2-5	TRBV7-3
AITDVGNDGYT	TRBJ1-2	TRBV10-3
ASKPGDRGKETQY	TRBJ2-5	TRBV12-3/TRBV12-4
ASSGTGAPQGQPQH	TRBJ1-5	TRBV28
ASSLDPGGQETQY	TRBJ2-5	TRBV5-5
ASSLRQGPNEQF	TRBJ2-1	TRBV28
ATSKREGPQETQY	TRBJ2-5	TRBV24-1
SARDNNYYEQY	TRBJ2-7	TRBV20-1